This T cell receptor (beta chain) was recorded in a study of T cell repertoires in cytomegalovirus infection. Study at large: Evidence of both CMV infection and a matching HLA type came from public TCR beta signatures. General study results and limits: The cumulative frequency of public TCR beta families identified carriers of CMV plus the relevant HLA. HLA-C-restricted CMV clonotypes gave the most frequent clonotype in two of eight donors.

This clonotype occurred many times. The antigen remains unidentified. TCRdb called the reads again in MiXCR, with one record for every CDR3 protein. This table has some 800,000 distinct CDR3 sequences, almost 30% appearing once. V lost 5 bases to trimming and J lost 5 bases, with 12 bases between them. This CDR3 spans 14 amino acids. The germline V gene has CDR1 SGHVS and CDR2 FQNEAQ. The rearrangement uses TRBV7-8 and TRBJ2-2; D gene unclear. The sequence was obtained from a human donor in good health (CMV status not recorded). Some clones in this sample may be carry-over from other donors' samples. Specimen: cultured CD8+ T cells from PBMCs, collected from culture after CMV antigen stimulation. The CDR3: CASSQTVVTGELFF. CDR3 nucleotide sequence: TGTGCCAGCAGCCAAACGGTCGTGACCGGGGAGCTGTTTTTT.